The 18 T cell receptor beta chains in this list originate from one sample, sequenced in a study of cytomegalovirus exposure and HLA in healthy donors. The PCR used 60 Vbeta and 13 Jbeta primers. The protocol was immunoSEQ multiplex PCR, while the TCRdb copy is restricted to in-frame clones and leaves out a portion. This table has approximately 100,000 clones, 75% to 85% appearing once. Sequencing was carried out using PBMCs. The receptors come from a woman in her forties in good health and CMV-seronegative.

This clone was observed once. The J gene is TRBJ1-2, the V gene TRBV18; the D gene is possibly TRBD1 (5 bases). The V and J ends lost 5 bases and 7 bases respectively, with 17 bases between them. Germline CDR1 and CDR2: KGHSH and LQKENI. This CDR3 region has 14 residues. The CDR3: CASSSFTGDAGYTF. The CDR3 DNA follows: TGTGCCAGCTCATCATTCACGGGGGATGCTGGCTACACCTTC.

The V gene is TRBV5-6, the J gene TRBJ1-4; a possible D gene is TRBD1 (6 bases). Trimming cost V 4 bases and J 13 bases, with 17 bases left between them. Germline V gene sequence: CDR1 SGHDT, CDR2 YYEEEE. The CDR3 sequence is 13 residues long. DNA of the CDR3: TGTGCCAGCAGCCCTACTAAGGGGGGGACACTGTTTTTT. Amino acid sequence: CASSPTKGGTLFF.

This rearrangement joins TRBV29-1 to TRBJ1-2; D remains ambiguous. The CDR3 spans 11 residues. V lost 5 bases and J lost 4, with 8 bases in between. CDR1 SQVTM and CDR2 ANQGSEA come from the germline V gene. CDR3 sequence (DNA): TGCAGCGTTCAGGAAGGCTATGGCTACACCTTC. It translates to CSVQEGYGYTF.

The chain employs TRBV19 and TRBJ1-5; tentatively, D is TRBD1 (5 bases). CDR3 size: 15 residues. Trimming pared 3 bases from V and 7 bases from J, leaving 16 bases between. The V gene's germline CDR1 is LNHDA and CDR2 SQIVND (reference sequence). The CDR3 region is CASSIGAGTVQPQHF. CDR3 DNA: TGTGCCAGTAGTATCGGCGCGGGGACGGTCCAGCCCCAGCATTTT.

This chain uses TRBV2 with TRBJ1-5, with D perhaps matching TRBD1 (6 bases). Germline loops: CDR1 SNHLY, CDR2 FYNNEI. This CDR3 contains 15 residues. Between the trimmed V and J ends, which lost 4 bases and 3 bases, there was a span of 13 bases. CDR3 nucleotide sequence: TGTGCCAGCAGTGTGGACAGCCAATTCAATCAGCCCCAGCATTTT. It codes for CASSVDSQFNQPQHF.

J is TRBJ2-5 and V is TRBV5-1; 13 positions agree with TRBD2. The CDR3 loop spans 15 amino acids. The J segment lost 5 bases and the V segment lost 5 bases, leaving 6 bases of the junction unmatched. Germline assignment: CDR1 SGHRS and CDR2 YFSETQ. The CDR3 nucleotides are TGCGCCAGCAGTCGGTTGACTAGCGGGGGGGAGACCCAGTACTTC. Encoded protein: CASSRLTSGGETQYF. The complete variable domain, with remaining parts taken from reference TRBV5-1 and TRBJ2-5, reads KAGVTQTPRYLIKTRGQQVTLSCSPISGHRSVSWYQQTPGQGLQFLFEYFSETQRNKGNFPGRFSGRQFSNSRSEMNVSTLELGDSALYLCASSRLTSGGETQYFGPGTRLLVL.

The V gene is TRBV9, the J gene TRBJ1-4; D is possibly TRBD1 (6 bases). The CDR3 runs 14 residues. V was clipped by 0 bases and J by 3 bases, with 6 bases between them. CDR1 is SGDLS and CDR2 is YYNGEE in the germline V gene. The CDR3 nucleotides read TGTGCCAGCAGCGTAGGGGGGCCTAATGAAAAACTGTTTTTT. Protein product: CASSVGGPNEKLFF.

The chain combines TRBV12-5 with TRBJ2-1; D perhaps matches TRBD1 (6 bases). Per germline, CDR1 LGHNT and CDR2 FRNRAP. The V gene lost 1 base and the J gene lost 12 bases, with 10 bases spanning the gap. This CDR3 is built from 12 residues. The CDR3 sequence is CASGLDTGTQFF. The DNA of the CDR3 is TGTGCTAGTGGTTTGGACACAGGGACGCAGTTCTTC.

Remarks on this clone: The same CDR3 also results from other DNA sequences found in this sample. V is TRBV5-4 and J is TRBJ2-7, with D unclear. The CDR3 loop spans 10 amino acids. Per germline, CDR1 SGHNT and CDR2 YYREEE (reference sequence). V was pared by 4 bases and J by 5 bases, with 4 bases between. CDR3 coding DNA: TGTGCCAGCAGCCAGGACGAGCAGTACTTC. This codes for CASSQDEQYF. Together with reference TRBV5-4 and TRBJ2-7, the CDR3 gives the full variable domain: ETGVTQSPTHLIKTRGQQVTLRCSSQSGHNTVSWYQQALGQGPQFIFQYYREEENGRGNFPPRFSGLQFPNYSSELNVNALELDDSALYLCASSQDEQYFGPGTRLTVT.

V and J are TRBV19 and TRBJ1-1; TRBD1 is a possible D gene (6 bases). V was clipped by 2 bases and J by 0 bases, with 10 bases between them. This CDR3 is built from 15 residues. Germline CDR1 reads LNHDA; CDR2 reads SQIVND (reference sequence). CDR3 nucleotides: TGTGCCAGTAGTATACCGGCAGGGGTGAACACTGAAGCTTTCTTT. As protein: CASSIPAGVNTEAFF.

CDR3 residues: CASSFGQGDYGYTF. CDR3 DNA sequence: TGTGCCAGCAGCTTCGGGCAGGGGGACTATGGCTACACCTTC. This chain links TRBV13 with TRBJ1-2, with 7 nucleotides matching TRBD1. After removal of 3 bases from V and 3 bases from J, the junction contained 4 bases not matched to a gene. The germline V gene encodes CDR1 PRHDT and CDR2 FYEKMQ (reference sequence). This CDR3 comprises 14 residues.

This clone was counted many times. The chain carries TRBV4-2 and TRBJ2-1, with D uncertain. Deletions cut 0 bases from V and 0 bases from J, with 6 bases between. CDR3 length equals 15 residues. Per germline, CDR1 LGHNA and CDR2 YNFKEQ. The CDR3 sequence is CASSQDVSSYNEQFF. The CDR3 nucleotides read TGTGCCAGCAGCCAAGATGTCAGCTCCTACAATGAGCAGTTCTTC.

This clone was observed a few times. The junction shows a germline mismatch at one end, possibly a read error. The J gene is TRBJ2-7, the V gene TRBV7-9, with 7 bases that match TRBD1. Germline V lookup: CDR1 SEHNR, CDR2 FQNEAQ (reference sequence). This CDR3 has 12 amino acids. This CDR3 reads CSSSLLGTDQYF. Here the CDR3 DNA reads TGTTCCAGCAGCTTATTGGGGACAGACCAGTACTTC.

CDR3 region: CASSLVTGGLSTDTQYF. The CDR3 DNA reads TGTGCCAGCAGTTTGGTGACAGGGGGGCTTAGCACAGATACGCAGTATTTT. The rearrangement links TRBV28 to TRBJ2-3; 9 bases align to TRBD1. This CDR3 comprises 17 residues. The J segment lost 0 bases and the V segment lost 3 bases, leaving 7 bases of the junction unmatched. CDR1 and CDR2 from the germline V gene are MDHEN and SYDVKM. Together with reference TRBV28 and TRBJ2-3, the CDR3 gives the full variable domain: DVKVTQSSRYLVKRTGEKVFLECVQDMDHENMFWYRQDPGLGLRLIYFSYDVKMKEKGDIPEGYSVSREKKERFSLILESASTNQTSMYLCASSLVTGGLSTDTQYFGPGTRLTVL.

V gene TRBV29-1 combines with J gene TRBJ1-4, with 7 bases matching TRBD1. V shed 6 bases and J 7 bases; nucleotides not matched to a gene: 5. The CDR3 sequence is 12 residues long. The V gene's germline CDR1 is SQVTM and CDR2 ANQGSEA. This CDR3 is CSVRQGGEKLFF. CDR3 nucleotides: TGCAGCGTCCGACAGGGCGGTGAAAAACTGTTTTTT.

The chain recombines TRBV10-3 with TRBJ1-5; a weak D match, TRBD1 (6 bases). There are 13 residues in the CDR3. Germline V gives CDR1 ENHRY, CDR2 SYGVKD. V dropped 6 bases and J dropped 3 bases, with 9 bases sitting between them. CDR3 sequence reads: CAISGQPNQPQHF. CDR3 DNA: TGTGCCATCAGCGGACAGCCCAATCAGCCCCAGCATTTT.

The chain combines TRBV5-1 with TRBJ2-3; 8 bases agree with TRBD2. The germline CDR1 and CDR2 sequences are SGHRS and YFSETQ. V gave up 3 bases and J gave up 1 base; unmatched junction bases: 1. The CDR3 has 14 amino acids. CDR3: CASSWRGGTDTQYF. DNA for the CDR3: TGCGCCAGCAGCTGGCGGGGGGGCACAGATACGCAGTATTTT.

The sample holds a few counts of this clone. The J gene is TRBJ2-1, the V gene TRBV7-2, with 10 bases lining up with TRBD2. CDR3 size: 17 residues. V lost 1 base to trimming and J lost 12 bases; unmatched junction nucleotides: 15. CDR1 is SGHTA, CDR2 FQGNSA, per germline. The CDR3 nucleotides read TGTGCCAGCAGCTTAGACCAAGCGGGGGGGCCGGAGAGGTGGCAGTTCTTC. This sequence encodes CASSLDQAGGPERWQFF.